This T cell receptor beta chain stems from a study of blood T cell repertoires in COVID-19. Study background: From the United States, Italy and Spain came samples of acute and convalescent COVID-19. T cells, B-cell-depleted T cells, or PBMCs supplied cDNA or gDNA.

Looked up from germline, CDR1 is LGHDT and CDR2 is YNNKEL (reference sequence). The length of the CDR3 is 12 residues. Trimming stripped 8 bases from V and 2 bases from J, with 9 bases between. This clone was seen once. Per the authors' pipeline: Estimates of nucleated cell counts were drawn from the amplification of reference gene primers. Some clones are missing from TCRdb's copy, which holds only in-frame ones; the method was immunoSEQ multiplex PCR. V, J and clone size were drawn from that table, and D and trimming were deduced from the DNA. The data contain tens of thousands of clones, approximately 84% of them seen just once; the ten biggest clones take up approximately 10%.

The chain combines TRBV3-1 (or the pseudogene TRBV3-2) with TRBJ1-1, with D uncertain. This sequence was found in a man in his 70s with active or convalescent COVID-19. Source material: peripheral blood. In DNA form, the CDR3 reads TGTGCCAGCGGTCCGGGAAACACTGAAGCTTTCTTT. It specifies CASGPGNTEAFF.